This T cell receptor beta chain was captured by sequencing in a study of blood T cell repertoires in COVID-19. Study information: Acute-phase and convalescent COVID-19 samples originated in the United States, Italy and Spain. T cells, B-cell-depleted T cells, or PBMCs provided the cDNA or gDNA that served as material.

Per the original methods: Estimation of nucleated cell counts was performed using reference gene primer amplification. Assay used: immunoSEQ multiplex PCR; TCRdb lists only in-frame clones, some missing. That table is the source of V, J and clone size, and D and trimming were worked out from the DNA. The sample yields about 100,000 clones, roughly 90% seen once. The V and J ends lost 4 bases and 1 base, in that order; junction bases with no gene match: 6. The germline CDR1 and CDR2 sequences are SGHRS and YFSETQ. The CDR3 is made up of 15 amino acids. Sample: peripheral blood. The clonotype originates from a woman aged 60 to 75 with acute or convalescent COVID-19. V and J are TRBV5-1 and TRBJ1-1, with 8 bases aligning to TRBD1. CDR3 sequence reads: CASSLAGTGNTEAFF. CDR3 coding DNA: TGCGCCAGCAGCCTGGCGGGGACAGGGAACACTGAAGCTTTCTTT.